These T cell receptor beta chains were read from a single sample in a study of blood T cell repertoires in COVID-19. TCRdb's table, derived via immunoSEQ multiplex PCR, lists solely in-frame clones and lacks some. In the table there are some 270,000 clones, approximately 85% of which are singletons. Sequencing was performed on PBMCs or T cells enriched from blood (not recorded which). The receptors originated from a woman between 45 and 65 years old who had been exposed to COVID-19. Both conserved end residues are part of each CDR3. D genes are given only for firm matches. Rows may omit the clone size; those that give it use once, few, many or a size class.

j_gene: TRBJ2-7
d_gene: -
abundance: -
v_gene: TRBV29-1
CDR3nt: TGCAGCGTGCGGCGTGGACAGCCTTCTTACGAGCAGTACTTC
CDR3aa: CSVRRGQPSYEQYF

j_gene: TRBJ2-3
d_gene: TRBD2
abundance: once
v_gene: TRBV24-1
CDR3nt: TGTGCCACCATCAGCGGGGCGGCAGATACGCAGTATTTT
CDR3aa: CATISGAADTQYF

j_gene: TRBJ1-1
d_gene: -
abundance: -
v_gene: TRBV5-1
CDR3nt: TGCGCCAGCAGCCTCAAAACCGCAGGGATTGGCACTGAAGCTTTCTTT
CDR3aa: CASSLKTAGIGTEAFF

j_gene: TRBJ1-5
d_gene: -
abundance: -
v_gene: TRBV5-6
CDR3nt: TGTGCCAGCAGCAAACTCCCTGACAGCCTAGGTCAGCCCCAGCATTTT
CDR3aa: CASSKLPDSLGQPQHF

j_gene: TRBJ2-7
d_gene: TRBD2
abundance: -
v_gene: TRBV7-2
CDR3nt: TGTGCCAGCAGTGATCCGGGACTAGCGGCTTACGAGCAGTACTTC
CDR3aa: CASSDPGLAAYEQYF

j_gene: TRBJ2-1
d_gene: TRBD2
abundance: -
v_gene: TRBV9
CDR3nt: TGTGCCAGCGCTGTCCAAGCGGGAGCTCACAATGAGCAGTTCTTC
CDR3aa: CASAVQAGAHNEQFF

j_gene: TRBJ1-4
d_gene: -
abundance: -
v_gene: TRBV5-1
CDR3nt: TGCGCCAGCAGCCCCGAGAGCTACAATGAAAAACTGTTTTTT
CDR3aa: CASSPESYNEKLFF

j_gene: TRBJ2-1
d_gene: -
abundance: -
v_gene: TRBV7-2
CDR3nt: TGTGCCAGCAGCTCCGGTGGGGGGAATGAGCAGTTCTTC
CDR3aa: CASSSGGGNEQFF

j_gene: TRBJ2-2
d_gene: TRBD1
abundance: -
v_gene: TRBV24-1
CDR3nt: TGTGCCACCAGTGGATCCCGCCCCGGGACAGGGAACACCGGGGAGCTGTTTTTT
CDR3aa: CATSGSRPGTGNTGELFF

j_gene: TRBJ1-3
d_gene: TRBD1
abundance: -
v_gene: TRBV10-3
CDR3nt: TGTGCCATCAACGATATTGACAGGGGCTCTGGAAACACCATATATTTT
CDR3aa: CAINDIDRGSGNTIYF

j_gene: TRBJ1-2
d_gene: TRBD1
abundance: -
v_gene: TRBV18
CDR3nt: TGTGCCAGCTCACCATCCGGGACAGGAGGGAATGGCTACACCTTC
CDR3aa: CASSPSGTGGNGYTF

j_gene: TRBJ1-2
d_gene: TRBD1
abundance: once
v_gene: TRBV5-1
CDR3nt: TGCGCCAGCAGCTTGGACTTGCGGGACAGGGGAAGCACCTTC
CDR3aa: CASSLDLRDRGSTF